A single sample gave rise to the 3 T cell receptor beta chains below, sequenced in a study of cytomegalovirus exposure and HLA in healthy donors. Using immunoSEQ multiplex PCR, the repertoire was profiled, and TCRdb retains in-frame clones only, with some absent. The data show some 120,000 clones, 89% seen once. Sequencing used PBMCs. The receptors come from a woman aged 18-29 years in good health and CMV-seronegative.

This clone turned up a few times. This rearrangement joins TRBV10-3 to TRBJ1-5; weak D call: TRBD1 (5 bases). Germline loops: CDR1 ENHRY, CDR2 SYGVKD. Between the trimmed V and J ends, which lost 4 bases and 7 bases, there was a span of 17 bases. This CDR3 has 15 residues. The chain's CDR3 is CAISGGTAPRQPQHF. CDR3 DNA sequence: TGTGCCATCAGTGGCGGGACGGCCCCTAGACAGCCCCAGCATTTT.

A remark on this clone: Germline is not matched at one junction end, which may reflect a read error. The genes are TRBV6-1 and TRBJ2-1; tentatively, D is TRBD2 (6 bases). The length of the CDR3 is 17 residues. The V gene's germline CDR1 is MNHNS and CDR2 SASEGT. CDR3 sequence (DNA): TGTGCCAGCAGCGAAGACAGCGTTAGGGTGGGGGGCAATGAGCAGTTCTTC. Its translation: CASSEDSVRVGGNEQFF.

This CDR3 reads CASSPGQLNTEAFF. The CDR3 coding sequence is TGCGCCAGCAGCCCGGGACAACTGAACACTGAAGCTTTCTTT. The V and J genes are TRBV10-1 and TRBJ1-1, with D perhaps TRBD1 (6 bases). Trimming stripped 6 bases from V and 0 bases from J, with 11 bases between. The germline CDR1 and CDR2 sequences are WNHNN and SYGVQD (reference sequence). The CDR3 totals 14 residues.